The 16 T cell receptor beta chains given below trace back to one sample, sequenced in a study of shared clonotypes between healthy human individuals (dated by TCRdb to the early 2020s). The library came from the immunoSEQ multiplex PCR assay. As stored in TCRdb, this immuneACCESS dataset retains in-frame rearrangements with V and J assigned. A fraction of the clones does not appear; measured against another copy, unresolved V genes explain less than half of the discrepancy, and the remainder lacks a known reason. The sample has more than 450,000 clones on record, less than 85% of them singletons. Together, the top ten hold around 13% of the sample. What was sequenced was PBMCs. The receptors here all came from a middle-aged woman in good health. Some clones in this sample may be carry-over from other donors' samples.

CDR3 region: CASSSKREGPLQQFF. CDR3 bases: TGTGCCAGCAGCTCGAAGCGGGAGGGCCCGTTGCAGCAGTTCTTC. This chain links TRBV21-1 with TRBJ2-1; the listed D gene, TRBD2, was not tested against the DNA. TRBV21-1 counts as a pseudogene. There are 15 residues in the CDR3.

The V gene is TRBV4-2, the J gene TRBJ2-1; the match to TRBD2 covers 10 bases. This CDR3 is 17 amino acids long. Losses at the gene ends were 0 bases for V and 6 bases for J; bases not matched to a gene: 8. Germline-derived CDR1 and CDR2 are LGHNA and YNFKEQ. The CDR3 spells CASSQDGASGSFNEQFF. The DNA for the CDR3 is TGTGCCAGCAGCCAAGATGGGGCTAGCGGGAGTTTCAATGAGCAGTTCTTC.

The rearrangement joins TRBV19 to TRBJ2-7; 9 bases map to TRBD2. CDR3 length: 15 residues. Germline CDR1 reads LNHDA; CDR2 reads SQIVND (reference sequence). Trimming took 5 bases from V and 5 from J; bases not matched to a gene: 10. CDR3 bases: TGTGCCAGTAGTTCCCACGCGGGAGGGGGCAACGAGCAGTACTTC. It is translated as CASSSHAGGGNEQYF.

This clone was found many times. The same CDR3 arises from other DNA sequences in this sample as well. V is TRBV10-2 and J is TRBJ2-7, with D perhaps given as TRBD1 or TRBD2 (5 bases each). CDR1 is WSHSY, CDR2 SAAADI, per germline. Deletions cut 2 bases from V and 6 bases from J, with 5 bases between. This CDR3 comprises 11 residues. The CDR3 nucleotides are TGCGCCAGCAGTGAGGGGGGCGAGCAGTACTTC. It encodes CASSEGGEQYF.

The chain carries TRBV6-1 and TRBJ2-7; D gene uncertain. This CDR3 is 14 amino acids long. Between the trimmed V and J ends, which lost 1 base and 3 bases, there was a span of 10 bases. Germline V lookup: CDR1 MNHNS, CDR2 SASEGT. The CDR3 DNA sequence: TGTGCCAGCAGTGAAGTTGGGCGGAGCTACGAGCAGTACTTC. This sequence encodes CASSEVGRSYEQYF.

As concerns this clone: At one end, the junction sequence differs from germline, possibly due to a read error. V and J are TRBV10-3 and TRBJ2-7; perhaps D is TRBD1 or TRBD2 (6 bases each). The CDR3 covers 16 residues. From germline, CDR1 is ENHRY and CDR2 SYGVKD. The CDR3 region has the DNA TGTGCCATCAGTGAGACCCCGACCGGGGGCTCCCACGAGCAGTACTTC. Translation: CAISETPTGGSHEQYF.

Regarding this clone: The sample contains more than one DNA sequence encoding this CDR3. This chain links TRBV9 with TRBJ1-2, with a weak D call TRBD1 (5 bases). Deletions cut 0 bases from V and 7 bases from J, with 10 bases between. Germline assignment: CDR1 SGDLS and CDR2 YYNGEE. The CDR3 is 13 amino acids. The CDR3 sequence is CASSVGGGVGYTF. The CDR3 coding sequence is TGTGCCAGCAGCGTAGGTGGAGGGGTTGGCTACACCTTC.

The rearrangement joins TRBV18 to TRBJ1-4, with 9 positions matching TRBD1. The length of the CDR3 is 14 residues. The V gene's germline CDR1 is KGHSH and CDR2 LQKENI. The junction had 6 bases not matched to a gene; V was cut back by 5 bases and J by 8 bases. CDR3 sequence reads: CASSGRTGEEKLFF. Written as DNA, the CDR3 is TGTGCCAGCTCAGGTCGGACAGGGGAGGAAAAACTGTTTTTT.

The genes are TRBV19 and TRBJ1-2; possibly TRBD1 for D (5 bases). This CDR3 spans 15 amino acids. The germline gives CDR1 LNHDA, CDR2 SQIVND (reference sequence). Trimming took 3 bases from V and 5 from J, leaving 16 bases between them. The CDR3 region is CASSIPRGGDYGYTF. CDR3 in DNA: TGTGCCAGTAGTATTCCCCGTGGAGGGGATTATGGCTACACCTTC. The full variable domain, with the rest looked up from reference TRBV19 and TRBJ1-2, is DGGITQSPKYLFRKEGQNVTLSCEQNLNHDAMYWYRQDPGQGLRLIYYSQIVNDFQKGDIAEGYSVSREKKESFPLTVTSAQKNPTAFYLCASSIPRGGDYGYTFGSGTRLTVV.

V usage is TRBV2 and J usage is TRBJ2-3; 14 positions agree with TRBD2. Germline V CDR1 and CDR2: SNHLY, FYNNEI. The CDR3 is made up of 17 amino acids. J gave up 4 bases and V 4 bases, and 7 bases lay outside the gene matches. CDR3 amino acids: CASSGGEGLAGADTQYF. CDR3 DNA sequence: TGTGCCAGCAGTGGGGGAGAGGGACTAGCGGGAGCAGATACGCAGTATTTT.

This chain joins TRBV5-6 and TRBJ1-2; 7 positions match TRBD1. Germline V gene sequence: CDR1 SGHDT, CDR2 YYEEEE. The V gene end was trimmed by 4 bases and the J gene end by 4 bases; junction bases not matched to a gene: 7. The CDR3 contains 14 residues. CDR3 DNA sequence: TGTGCCAGCAGCGACTCCGGGACAGCCTATGGCTACACCTTC. It yields the protein CASSDSGTAYGYTF.

V and J are TRBV7-8 and TRBJ2-5; 10 bases match TRBD2. Trimming at V came to 3 bases and at J to 3 bases, leaving 7 bases not matched to a gene. CDR1 is SGHVS, CDR2 FQNEAQ, per germline. This CDR3 is 16 amino acids long. The CDR3: CASSLRAGGLKETQYF. In DNA, the CDR3 is TGTGCCAGCAGCTTGAGAGCGGGAGGGCTGAAAGAGACCCAGTACTTC.

This chain links TRBV7-9 with TRBJ1-2; TRBD1 matches 8 bases. Germline CDR1 SEHNR, CDR2 FQNEAQ (reference sequence). V shed 1 base, J shed 3 bases, and the junction held 10 bases outside the gene matches. The CDR3 is made up of 17 amino acids. Here the CDR3 DNA reads TGTGCCAGCAGCTTAGTTAACAGGGGGGATAGTTACTATGGCTACACCTTC. This translates into CASSLVNRGDSYYGYTF.

V usage is TRBV29-1 and J usage is TRBJ2-1; 11 nucleotides line up with TRBD2. This CDR3 has 15 amino acids. Germline lookup yields CDR1 SQVTM and CDR2 ANQGSEA. Trimming at V came to 6 bases and at J to 8 bases, leaving 12 bases not matched to a gene. The CDR3 nucleotides read TGCAGCGTCGCAAGAAGACTAGCGGGAATGGATGAGCAGTTCTTC. It is translated as CSVARRLAGMDEQFF.

The gene calls are TRBV27 and TRBJ2-5; D is possibly TRBD1 or TRBD2 (6 bases each). The CDR3 loop spans 20 amino acids. In germline, CDR1 is MNHEY, CDR2 SMNVEV (reference sequence). V was cut by 5 bases and J by 1 base, with 29 bases left in between. CDR3 sequence (DNA): TGTGCCAGCAGTCCTAGCGTATATACTCACCGGGACATTTTCCAAGAGACCCAGTACTTC. As protein: CASSPSVYTHRDIFQETQYF.

This sequence joins TRBV5-4 and TRBJ1-2, with 7 bases that match TRBD1. The V segment lost 1 base and the J segment 8 bases; nucleotides outside the gene matches: 11. Germline-derived CDR1 and CDR2 are SGHNT and YYREEE (reference sequence). This CDR3 has 15 residues. CDR3: CASSLNLGGEGGYTF. The CDR3 DNA sequence: TGTGCCAGCAGCTTGAATCTAGGGGGCGAAGGAGGCTACACCTTC.